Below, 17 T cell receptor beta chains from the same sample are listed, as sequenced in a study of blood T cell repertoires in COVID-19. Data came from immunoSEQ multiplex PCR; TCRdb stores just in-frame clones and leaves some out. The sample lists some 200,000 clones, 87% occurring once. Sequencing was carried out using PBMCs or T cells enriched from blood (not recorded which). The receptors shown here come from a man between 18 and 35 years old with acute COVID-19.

The CDR3 nucleotides read TGTGCCAGCAGCGGCGACAGGGGGTCTACTGAAGCTTTCTTT. This encodes CASSGDRGSTEAFF. The V call is TRBV9, the J call TRBJ1-1, with 9 positions matching TRBD1. CDR3 length: 14 amino acids. V shed 3 bases, J shed 5 bases, and the junction held 5 bases outside the gene matches. Germline CDR1 reads SGDLS; CDR2 reads YYNGEE.

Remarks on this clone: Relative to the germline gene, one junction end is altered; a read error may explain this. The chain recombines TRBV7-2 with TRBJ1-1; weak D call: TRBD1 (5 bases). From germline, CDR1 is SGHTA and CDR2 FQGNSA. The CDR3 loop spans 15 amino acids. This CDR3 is CASSTGSQVNAEAFF. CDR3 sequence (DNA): TGTGCCAGCAGCACAGGAAGCCAAGTGAACGCTGAAGCTTTCTTT.

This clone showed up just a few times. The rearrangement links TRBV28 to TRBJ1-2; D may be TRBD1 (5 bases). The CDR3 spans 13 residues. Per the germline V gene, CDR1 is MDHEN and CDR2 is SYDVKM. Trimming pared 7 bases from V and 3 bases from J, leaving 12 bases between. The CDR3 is CASTFRGDYGYTF. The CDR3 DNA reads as TGTGCCAGCACATTTCGGGGGGACTATGGCTACACCTTC.

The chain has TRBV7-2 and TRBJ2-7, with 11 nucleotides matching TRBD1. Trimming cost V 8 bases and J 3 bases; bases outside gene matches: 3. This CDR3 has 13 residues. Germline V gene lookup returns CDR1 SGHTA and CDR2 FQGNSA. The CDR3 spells CASAGTGGYEQYF. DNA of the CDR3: TGTGCCAGCGCCGGGACAGGGGGCTACGAGCAGTACTTC.

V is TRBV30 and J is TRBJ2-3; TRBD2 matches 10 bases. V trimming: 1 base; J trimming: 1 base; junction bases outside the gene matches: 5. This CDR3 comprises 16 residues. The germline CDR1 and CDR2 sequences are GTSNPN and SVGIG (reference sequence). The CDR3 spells CAWSGIGTSGTDTQYF. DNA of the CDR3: TGTGCCTGGAGTGGCATCGGGACTAGCGGCACAGATACGCAGTATTTT.

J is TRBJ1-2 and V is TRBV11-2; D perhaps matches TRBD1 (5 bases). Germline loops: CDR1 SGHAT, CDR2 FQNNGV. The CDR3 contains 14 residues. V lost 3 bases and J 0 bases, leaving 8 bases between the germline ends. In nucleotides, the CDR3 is TGTGCCAGCAGCTTGTTGACAGCTAACTATGGCTACACCTTC. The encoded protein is CASSLLTANYGYTF.

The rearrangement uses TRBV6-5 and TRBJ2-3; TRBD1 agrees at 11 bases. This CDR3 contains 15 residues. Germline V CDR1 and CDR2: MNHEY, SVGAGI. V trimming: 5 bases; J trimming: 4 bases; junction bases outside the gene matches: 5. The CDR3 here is CASSPGQGAADTQYF. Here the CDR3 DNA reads TGTGCCAGCAGTCCCGGACAGGGGGCCGCAGATACGCAGTATTTT.

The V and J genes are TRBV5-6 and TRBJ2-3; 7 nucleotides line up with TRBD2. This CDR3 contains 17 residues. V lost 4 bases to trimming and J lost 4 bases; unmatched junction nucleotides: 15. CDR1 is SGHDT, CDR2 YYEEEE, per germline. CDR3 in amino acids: CASSPTLTRGSPDTQYF. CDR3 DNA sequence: TGTGCCAGCAGCCCGACCTTGACTCGCGGGAGCCCAGATACGCAGTATTTT.

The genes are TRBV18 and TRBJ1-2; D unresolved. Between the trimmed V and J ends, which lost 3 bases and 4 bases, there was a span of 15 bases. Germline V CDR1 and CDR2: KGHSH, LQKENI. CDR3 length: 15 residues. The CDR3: CASSPQDEGSYGYTF. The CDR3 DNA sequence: TGTGCCAGCTCACCCCAGGACGAGGGTAGCTATGGCTACACCTTC.

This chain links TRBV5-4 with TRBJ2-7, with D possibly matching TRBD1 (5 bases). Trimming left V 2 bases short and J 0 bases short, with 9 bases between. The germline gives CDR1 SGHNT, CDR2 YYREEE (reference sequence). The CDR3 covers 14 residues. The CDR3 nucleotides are TGTGCCAGCAGCTTTCAGGGAAGCTCCTACGAGCAGTACTTC. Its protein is CASSFQGSSYEQYF.

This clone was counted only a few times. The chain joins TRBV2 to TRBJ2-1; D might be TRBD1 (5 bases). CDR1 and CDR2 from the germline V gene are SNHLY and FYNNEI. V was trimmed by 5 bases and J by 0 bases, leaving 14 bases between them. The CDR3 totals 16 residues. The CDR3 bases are TGTGCCAGCAGTTCTACCGACAGCCTCTCCTACAATGAGCAGTTCTTC. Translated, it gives CASSSTDSLSYNEQFF.

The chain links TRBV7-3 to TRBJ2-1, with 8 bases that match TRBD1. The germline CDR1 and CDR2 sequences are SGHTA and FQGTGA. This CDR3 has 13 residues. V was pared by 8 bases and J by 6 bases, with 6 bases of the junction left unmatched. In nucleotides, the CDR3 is TGTGCCAGCGGCCTACAGGGGGGCAATGAGCAGTTCTTC. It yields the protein CASGLQGGNEQFF.

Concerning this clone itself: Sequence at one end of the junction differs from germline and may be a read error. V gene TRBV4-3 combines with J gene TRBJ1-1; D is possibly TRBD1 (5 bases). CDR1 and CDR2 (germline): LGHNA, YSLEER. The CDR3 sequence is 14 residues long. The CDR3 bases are TGCGCCAGCAGCCAAGATTGGGGCGACACTGAAGCTTTTTTT. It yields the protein CASSQDWGDTEAFF.

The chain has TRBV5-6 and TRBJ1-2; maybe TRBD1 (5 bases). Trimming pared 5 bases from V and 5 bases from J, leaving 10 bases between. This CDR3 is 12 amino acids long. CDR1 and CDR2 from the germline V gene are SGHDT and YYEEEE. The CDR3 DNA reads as TGTGCCAGCAGTGGGCGGGGGTATGGCTACACCTTC. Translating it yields CASSGRGYGYTF. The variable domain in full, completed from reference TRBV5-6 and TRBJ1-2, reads DAGVTQSPTHLIKTRGQQVTLRCSPKSGHDTVSWYQQALGQGPQFIFQYYEEEERQRGNFPDRFSGHQFPNYSSELNVNALLLGDSALYLCASSGRGYGYTFGSGTRLTVV.

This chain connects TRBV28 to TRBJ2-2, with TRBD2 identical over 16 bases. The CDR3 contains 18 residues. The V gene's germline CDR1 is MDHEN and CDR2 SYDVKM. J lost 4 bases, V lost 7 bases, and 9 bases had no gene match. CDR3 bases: TGTGCCAGCACCGAAGAGGGACTAGCGGGAGGGGGCACCGGGGAGCTGTTTTTT. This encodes CASTEEGLAGGGTGELFF. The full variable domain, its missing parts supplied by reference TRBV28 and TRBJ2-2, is DVKVTQSSRYLVKRTGEKVFLECVQDMDHENMFWYRQDPGLGLRLIYFSYDVKMKEKGDIPEGYSVSREKKERFSLILESASTNQTSMYLCASTEEGLAGGGTGELFFGEGSRLTVL.

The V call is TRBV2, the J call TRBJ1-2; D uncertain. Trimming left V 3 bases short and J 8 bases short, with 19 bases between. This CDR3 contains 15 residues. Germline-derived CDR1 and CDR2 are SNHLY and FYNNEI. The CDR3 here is CASSEGEATTSGYTF. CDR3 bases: TGTGCCAGCAGTGAGGGTGAGGCCACCACGAGCGGCTACACCTTC.

CDR3: CASRPSGSNNEQFF. CDR3 sequence (DNA): TGTGCCAGCAGACCTAGCGGGAGTAATAATGAGCAGTTCTTC. The J gene is TRBJ2-1, the V gene TRBV6-5; TRBD2 aligns across 10 bases. This CDR3 region has 14 residues. V dropped 6 bases and J dropped 7; count of bases not matched to a gene: 6. CDR1 and CDR2 (germline): MNHEY, SVGAGI.